The entry that follows covers one TCR beta chain sequence. These data come from a study of T cell changes during pregnancy in multiple sclerosis. Germline CDR1 reads SNHLY; CDR2 reads FYNNEI. V shed 8 bases and J shed 1 base, with 8 bases lying between them. The CDR3 sequence is 12 residues long. Here immunoSEQ multiplex PCR was the method, and the copy in TCRdb shows in-frame clones only, minus some. This table has tens of thousands of clones, roughly 87% appearing once. The input for sequencing was peripheral blood, taken in the first trimester of pregnancy. The chain carries TRBV2 and TRBJ1-1, with D unclear. The receptor was derived from a female donor with multiple sclerosis, enrolled in a pregnancy study. Written as DNA, the CDR3 is TGTGCCAGCTCGTTCGGGAACACTGAAGCTTTCTTT. Its translation is CASSFGNTEAFF.